A single sample gave rise to the 26 T cell receptor beta chains below, sequenced in a study of control samples from healthy donors and cancer patients (dated by TCRdb to between 2020 and 2021). Library preparation used the immunoSEQ multiplex PCR assay. Not all clones reach the TCRdb copy of this immuneACCESS table, which keeps in-frame sequences only. Checked studies attribute under half of the gap to unresolved V genes and leave the rest unexplained. This sample holds some 120,000 clones; more than 80% were observed only once. Of the sample, about 2.6% falls within the top ten clones. The sample comprised blood. The receptors derive from a man aged 18 to 29 in good health.

J is TRBJ2-3 and V is TRBV5-1; 7 bases map to TRBD2. Trimming cost V 1 base and J 1 base; bases outside gene matches: 6. Germline V gives CDR1 SGHRS, CDR2 YFSETQ. This CDR3 contains 16 residues. The CDR3 is CASSLRLAGGTDTQYF. The DNA of the CDR3 is TGCGCCAGCAGCTTGAGACTGGCGGGGGGCACAGATACGCAGTATTTT.

V is TRBV4-1 and J is TRBJ1-4; D not certain. Looked up from germline, CDR1 is MGHRA and CDR2 is YSYEKL. The CDR3 consists of 14 residues. V lost 4 bases, J lost 7 bases, and 13 bases lay in between. The DNA for the CDR3 is TGCGCCAGCAGCCCCACGGGTCGGGGTGAAAAACTGTTTTTT. The encoded protein is CASSPTGRGEKLFF.

The chain combines TRBV12-3 or TRBV12-4 with TRBJ1-5, with D possibly matching TRBD1 (5 bases). The CDR3 is 13 residues long. V dropped 3 bases and J dropped 6 bases, with 9 bases sitting between them. CDR3 sequence (DNA): TGTGCCAGCAGTTTGGGCAGGGCTCAGCCCCAGCATTTT. This encodes CASSLGRAQPQHF.

The CDR3 region has the DNA TGCGCCAGCAGCTGGGACAGGGCTGGCTACACCTTC. It codes for CASSWDRAGYTF. V usage is TRBV5-1 and J usage is TRBJ1-2, with 9 positions matching TRBD1. The germline V gene has CDR1 SGHRS and CDR2 YFSETQ. The CDR3 totals 12 residues. V shed 3 bases, J shed 7 bases, and the junction held 1 base outside the gene matches.

The J gene is TRBJ1-5, the V gene TRBV28; maybe TRBD1 (6 bases). CDR1 MDHEN and CDR2 SYDVKM come from the germline V gene. This CDR3 has 14 residues. Trimming took 4 bases from V and 3 from J, leaving 10 bases between them. For the CDR3, the DNA is TGTGCCAGCAGTTATACAGGGTCCAATCAGCCCCAGCATTTT. It is translated as CASSYTGSNQPQHF. The variable domain in full, with the rest retrieved from reference TRBV28 and TRBJ1-5, is DVKVTQSSRYLVKRTGEKVFLECVQDMDHENMFWYRQDPGLGLRLIYFSYDVKMKEKGDIPEGYSVSREKKERFSLILESASTNQTSMYLCASSYTGSNQPQHFGDGTRLSIL.

This clone was counted between two and nine times. The genes are TRBV11-2 and TRBJ2-1; D is possibly TRBD2 (6 bases). The CDR3 is made up of 13 amino acids. V lost 1 base, J lost 6 bases, and 7 bases lay in between. CDR1 is SGHAT and CDR2 is FQNNGV in the germline V gene. This CDR3 reads CASSLAGVNEQFF. In DNA form, the CDR3 reads TGTGCCAGCAGCTTAGCGGGGGTCAATGAGCAGTTCTTC.

This clone was seen only once. The CDR3 region has the DNA TGTGCCAGCAGCCCTAAGAGAAATAGCGGGATGCAGTTCTTC. It translates to CASSPKRNSGMQFF. The chain carries TRBV7-9 and TRBJ2-1; 8 bases align to TRBD2. In germline, CDR1 is SEHNR, CDR2 FQNEAQ (reference sequence). V lost 5 bases, J lost 12 bases, and 12 bases stayed unmatched. The CDR3 covers 14 residues.

V usage is TRBV3-1 (or the pseudogene TRBV3-2) and J usage is TRBJ2-1, with D possibly matching TRBD2 (6 bases). The CDR3 runs 13 residues. Germline loops: CDR1 LGHDT, CDR2 YNNKEL (reference sequence). Trimming pared 4 bases from V and 6 bases from J, leaving 10 bases between. The CDR3 is CASSLGTLNEQFF. CDR3 DNA: TGTGCCAGCAGCCTGGGGACTCTCAATGAGCAGTTCTTC.

The chain combines TRBV28 with TRBJ2-5; tentatively, D is TRBD2 (7 bases). This CDR3 has 15 amino acids. Germline V gene sequence: CDR1 MDHEN, CDR2 SYDVKM. V lost 6 bases and J 0 bases, leaving 14 bases between the germline ends. This CDR3 is CASRRAGDNQETQYF. The CDR3 region has the DNA TGTGCCAGCAGGAGGGCGGGGGACAACCAAGAGACCCAGTACTTC.

This sequence joins TRBV5-1 and TRBJ2-7; D remains ambiguous. Between the trimmed V and J ends, which lost 2 bases and 4 bases, there was a span of 13 bases. This CDR3 spans 14 amino acids. Germline values: CDR1 SGHRS, CDR2 YFSETQ. The CDR3 loop reads CASSFLESPYEQYF. The CDR3 region has the DNA TGCGCCAGCAGCTTTTTGGAATCCCCTTACGAGCAGTACTTC.

This clone turned up a few times. This chain uses TRBV25-1 with TRBJ1-4; D ambiguous. This CDR3 contains 14 residues. The V gene lost 1 base and the J gene lost 8 bases, with 11 bases spanning the gap. Germline-derived CDR1 and CDR2 are MGHDK and SYGVNS. The CDR3 here is CASSEWSGEEKLFF. CDR3 DNA: TGTGCCAGCAGTGAATGGTCCGGGGAGGAAAAACTGTTTTTT.

J is TRBJ2-3 and V is TRBV5-8; maybe TRBD1 (7 bases). The CDR3 loop spans 15 amino acids. The V gene lost 3 bases and the J gene lost 4 bases, with 15 bases spanning the gap. CDR1 SGHTS and CDR2 YDEGEE come from the germline V gene. The CDR3, as DNA: TGTGCCAGCAGCTACAGACAGGGAGGAGCAGATACGCAGTATTTT. Its translation: CASSYRQGGADTQYF.

The chain joins TRBV28 to TRBJ2-5, with D perhaps assigned TRBD1 or TRBD2 (5 bases each). Germline V gives CDR1 MDHEN, CDR2 SYDVKM. The CDR3 spans 15 residues. The V and J ends lost 2 bases and 2 bases respectively, with 12 bases between them. CDR3 nucleotide sequence: TGTGCCAGCAGTTTAGAGGGGCGTTATCAAGAGACCCAGTACTTC. Translation: CASSLEGRYQETQYF.

This clone has only one observation. This chain joins TRBV10-3 and TRBJ1-5, with TRBD1 as a possible D gene (6 bases). CDR3 size: 13 residues. The V end lost 2 bases, the J end lost 5 bases, and 7 bases lay between the germline ends. Per the germline V gene, CDR1 is ENHRY and CDR2 is SYGVKD. CDR3 nucleotides: TGTGCCATCAGTGAGGACAGGTATCAGCCCCAGCATTTT. Its translation is CAISEDRYQPQHF.

In DNA, the CDR3 is TGTGCCAGTAGTATTGGCGCGGGAGTCATCACCGGGGAGCTGTTTTTT. Translating gives CASSIGAGVITGELFF. The chain couples TRBV19 to TRBJ2-2; TRBD2 matches 7 bases. V was clipped by 3 bases and J by 4 bases; unmatched bases: 8. The germline V gene encodes CDR1 LNHDA and CDR2 SQIVND (reference sequence). CDR3 length: 16 amino acids. Based on the CDR3 plus reference TRBV19 and TRBJ2-2, the full variable domain is DGGITQSPKYLFRKEGQNVTLSCEQNLNHDAMYWYRQDPGQGLRLIYYSQIVNDFQKGDIAEGYSVSREKKESFPLTVTSAQKNPTAFYLCASSIGAGVITGELFFGEGSRLTVL.

V gene TRBV4-1 combines with J gene TRBJ1-5; no reliable D call. The CDR3 consists of 16 residues. Trimming shortened V by 0 bases and J by 2 bases, and 11 bases separated the two germline ends. The germline V gene encodes CDR1 MGHRA and CDR2 YSYEKL. CDR3 DNA sequence: TGCGCCAGCAGCCAAGATCCGTATGGCGGCAATCAGCCCCAGCATTTT. Protein: CASSQDPYGGNQPQHF.

CDR3 DNA sequence: TGTGCCAGCAGCTTGGCTGGGGCCAACGTCCTGACTTTC. This gives the protein CASSLAGANVLTF. This chain connects TRBV5-4 to TRBJ2-6; D not resolved. The CDR3 runs to 13 residues. Looked up from germline, CDR1 is SGHNT and CDR2 is YYREEE (reference sequence). V dropped 0 bases and J dropped 2 bases, with 0 bases sitting between them.

The chain couples TRBV11-2 to TRBJ1-1; D is unresolved. The length of the CDR3 is 15 residues. The germline V gene has CDR1 SGHAT and CDR2 FQNNGV. Trimming left V 5 bases short and J 3 bases short, with 16 bases between. The CDR3 spells CASSRRMAGHTEAFF. As DNA, the CDR3 is TGTGCCAGCAGCCGTAGGATGGCCGGGCACACTGAAGCTTTCTTT.

This clone has just one count. The chain combines TRBV5-6 with TRBJ2-7; 7 nucleotides match TRBD1. CDR1 SGHDT and CDR2 YYEEEE come from the germline V gene. CDR3 length: 12 residues. With 4 bases clipped from V and 6 bases from J, the junction kept 4 bases outside the gene matches. As DNA, the CDR3 is TGTGCCAGCAGCCTGACAGGGACCGAGCAGTACGTC. As protein: CASSLTGTEQYV.

The V call is TRBV7-3, the J call TRBJ2-2; 11 positions agree with TRBD1. Losses at the gene ends were 0 bases for V and 5 bases for J; bases not matched to a gene: 8. CDR3 size: 18 residues. Germline CDR1 is SGHTA and CDR2 is FQGTGA. The CDR3: CASSLTVGQGARTGELFF. Here the CDR3 DNA reads TGTGCCAGCAGCTTAACAGTCGGACAGGGGGCTCGAACCGGGGAGCTGTTTTTT.

The chain has TRBV2 and TRBJ2-1; TRBD2 matches at 12 bases. Looked up from germline, CDR1 is SNHLY and CDR2 is FYNNEI. The V segment lost 5 bases and the J segment 2 bases; nucleotides outside the gene matches: 7. This CDR3 is built from 17 residues. CDR3 nucleotide sequence: TGTGCCAGCAGTTACCGACTAGCGGGAGTCGCCTACAATGAGCAGTTCTTC. Translation: CASSYRLAGVAYNEQFF.

This clone occurred a few times. The chain links TRBV13 to TRBJ1-1, with D tentatively TRBD1 (5 bases). Trimming removed 2 bases at V and 1 base at J, with 17 bases between. Germline V CDR1 and CDR2: PRHDT, FYEKMQ (reference sequence). CDR3 size: 17 residues. The CDR3: CASSLSPLGEGNTEAFF. The CDR3 nucleotides are TGTGCCAGCAGCTTAAGCCCCCTGGGGGAAGGGAACACTGAAGCTTTCTTT.

The chain carries TRBV3-1 (or the pseudogene TRBV3-2) and TRBJ1-6; D call uncertain. V was clipped by 5 bases and J by 1 base, with 9 bases between them. CDR1 and CDR2 (germline): LGHDT, YNNKEL (reference sequence). CDR3 length equals 15 residues. The CDR3 sequence is CASSAAESYNSPLHF. Here the CDR3 DNA reads TGTGCCAGCAGCGCCGCTGAGTCCTATAATTCACCCCTCCACTTT.

The CDR3 spells CASSPTIGNQPQHF. In DNA form, the CDR3 reads TGTGCCAGCAGCCCCACGATTGGTAATCAGCCCCAGCATTTT. The rearrangement uses TRBV3-1 (or the pseudogene TRBV3-2) and TRBJ1-5; D ambiguous. The CDR3 runs 14 residues. V was clipped by 4 bases and J by 4 bases, with 11 bases between them. In germline, CDR1 is LGHDT, CDR2 YNNKEL (reference sequence).

This chain connects TRBV30 to TRBJ1-1, with D unclear. Trimming removed 1 base from V and 7 bases from J, with 7 bases in between. In germline, CDR1 is GTSNPN, CDR2 SVGIG (reference sequence). The CDR3 extends over 11 amino acids. The chain's CDR3 is CAWSGDGEAFF. CDR3 coding DNA: TGTGCCTGGAGTGGAGATGGTGAAGCTTTCTTT.

V gene TRBV5-4 combines with J gene TRBJ2-3; TRBD2 matches 13 bases. Germline CDR1 is SGHNT and CDR2 is YYREEE (reference sequence). There are 16 residues in the CDR3. V lost 1 base, J lost 4 bases, and 3 bases stayed unmatched. The CDR3 region has the DNA TGTGCCAGCAGCTTGACTAGCGGGGGGGAGGCAGATACGCAGTATTTT. It yields the protein CASSLTSGGEADTQYF.